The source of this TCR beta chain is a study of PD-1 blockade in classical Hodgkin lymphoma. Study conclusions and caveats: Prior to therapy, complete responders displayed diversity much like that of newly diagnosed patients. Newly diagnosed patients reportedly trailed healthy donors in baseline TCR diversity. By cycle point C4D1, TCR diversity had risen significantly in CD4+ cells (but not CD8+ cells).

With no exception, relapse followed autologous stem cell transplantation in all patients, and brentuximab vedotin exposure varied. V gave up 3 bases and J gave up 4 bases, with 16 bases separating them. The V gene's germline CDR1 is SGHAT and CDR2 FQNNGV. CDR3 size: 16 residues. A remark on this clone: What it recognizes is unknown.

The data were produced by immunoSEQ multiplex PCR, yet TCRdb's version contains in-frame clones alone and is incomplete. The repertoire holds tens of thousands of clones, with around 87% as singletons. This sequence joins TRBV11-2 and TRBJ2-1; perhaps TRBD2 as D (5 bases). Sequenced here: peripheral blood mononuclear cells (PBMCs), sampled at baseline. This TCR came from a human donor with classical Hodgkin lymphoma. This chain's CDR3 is CASSFRGLGAYNEQFF. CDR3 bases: TGTGCCAGCAGCTTTCGGGGTCTAGGCGCTTACAATGAGCAGTTCTTC.